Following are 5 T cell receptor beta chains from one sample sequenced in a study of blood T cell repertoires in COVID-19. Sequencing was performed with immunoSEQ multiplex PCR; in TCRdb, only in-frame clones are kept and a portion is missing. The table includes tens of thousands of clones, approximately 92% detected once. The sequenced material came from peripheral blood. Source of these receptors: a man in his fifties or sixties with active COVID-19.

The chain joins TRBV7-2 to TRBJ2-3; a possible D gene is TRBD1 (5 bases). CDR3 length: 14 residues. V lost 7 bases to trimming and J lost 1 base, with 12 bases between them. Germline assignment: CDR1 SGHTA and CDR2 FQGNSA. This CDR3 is CASTGWGGTDTQYF. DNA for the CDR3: TGTGCCAGCACCGGCTGGGGCGGCACAGATACGCAGTATTTT.

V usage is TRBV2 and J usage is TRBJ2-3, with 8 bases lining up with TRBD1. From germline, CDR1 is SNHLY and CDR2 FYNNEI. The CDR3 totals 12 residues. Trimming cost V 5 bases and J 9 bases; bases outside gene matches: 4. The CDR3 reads CASSRGQETQYF. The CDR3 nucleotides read TGTGCCAGCAGTAGGGGACAGGAGACGCAGTATTTT.

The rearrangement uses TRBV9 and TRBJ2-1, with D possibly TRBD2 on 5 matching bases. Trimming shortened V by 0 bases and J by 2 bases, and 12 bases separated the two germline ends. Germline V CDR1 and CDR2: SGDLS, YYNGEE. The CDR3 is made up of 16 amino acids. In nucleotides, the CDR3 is TGTGCCAGCAGCGTAGTTGGGCGGGCGACCTACAATGAGCAGTTCTTC. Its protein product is CASSVVGRATYNEQFF.

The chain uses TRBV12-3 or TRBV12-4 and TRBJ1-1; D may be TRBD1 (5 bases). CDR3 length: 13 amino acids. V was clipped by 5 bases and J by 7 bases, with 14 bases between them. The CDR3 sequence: CASSLLEGLEAFF. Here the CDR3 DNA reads TGTGCCAGCAGTCTGCTGGAGGGGCTTGAAGCTTTCTTT.

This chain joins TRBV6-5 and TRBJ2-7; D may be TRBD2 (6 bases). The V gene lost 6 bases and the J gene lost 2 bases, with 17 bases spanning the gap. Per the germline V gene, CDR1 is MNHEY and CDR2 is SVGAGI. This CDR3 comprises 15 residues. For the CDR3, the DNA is TGTGCCAGCAGCGGGACTTACCCGGTGGCCTACGAGCAGTACTTC. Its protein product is CASSGTYPVAYEQYF.